These T cell receptor beta chains were read from a single sample in a study of identical twins. TCRdb redid the calling of the 5' RACE reads with MiXCR, one entry per CDR3 protein. The sample includes roughly 630,000 distinct CDR3 sequences, 7% to 7.5% of them seen just once. These data were also filed under a second study, of yellow fever vaccine responses in identical twins.

The sequencing input was PBMCs. The receptors were gathered from a woman between 18 and 29 years old in good health. The CDR3 runs from the conserved cysteine through the conserved F or W. D genes are given only for firm matches. Clone size is given for some rows only: seen once, a few or many times, or a class if the clone is expanded.

clone_size | j_call | d_call | v_call | cdr3_aa | cdr3_nt
many | TRBJ1-1 | - | TRBV12-3/TRBV12-4 | CASSLRQSLNTEAFF | TGTGCCAGCAGTTTACGACAGAGCCTGAACACTGAAGCTTTCTTT
many | TRBJ2-1 | TRBD2 | TRBV5-6 | CASSLGYQTSGYNEQFF | TGTGCCAGCAGCTTGGGCTACCAGACTAGCGGCTACAATGAGCAGTTCTTC
many | TRBJ2-1 | TRBD2 | TRBV4-1 | CASSQVLPPSGGFYEQFF | TGCGCCAGCAGCCAAGTTCTCCCGCCTAGCGGGGGATTCTATGAGCAGTTCTTC
- | TRBJ2-2 | TRBD2 | TRBV4-2 | CASSQVSGGRNTGELFF | TGTGCCAGCAGCCAGGTTAGCGGGGGACGGAACACCGGGGAGCTGTTTTTT
few | TRBJ1-2 | - | TRBV10-2 | CASSPGASTGGYTF | TGCGCCAGCAGTCCAGGGGCCTCCACCGGTGGCTACACCTTC
many | TRBJ2-3 | - | TRBV5-1 | CASSTGQFLSTDTQYF | TGCGCCAGCAGCACCGGACAGTTCCTGAGCACAGATACGCAGTATTTT
- | TRBJ2-3 | - | TRBV29-1 | CSAVDLTDTQYF | TGCAGCGCCGTTGACCTCACAGATACGCAGTATTTT
- | TRBJ2-7 | TRBD2 | TRBV19 | CASSINHLAGTYEQYF | TGTGCCAGTAGTATAAACCACCTAGCGGGAACCTACGAGCAGTACTTC
many | TRBJ2-5 | - | TRBV29-1 | CSVVPAGLQETQYF | TGCAGCGTTGTCCCAGCAGGCCTGCAAGAGACCCAGTACTTC
many | TRBJ2-1 | - | TRBV9 | CASSVGGGVYNEQFF | TGTGCCAGCAGCGTAGGCGGGGGCGTCTACAATGAGCAGTTCTTC
few | TRBJ2-1 | - | TRBV10-3 | CAISDSDLGPDSEQFF | TGTGCCATCAGTGACTCCGATCTGGGGCCCGACTCTGAGCAGTTCTTC
few | TRBJ1-6 | - | TRBV29-1 | CSVEDLGGPPLHF | TGCAGCGTTGAAGATCTGGGGGGTCCACCCCTCCACTTT
- | TRBJ2-2 | TRBD2 | TRBV20-1 | CSAREAGANTGELFF | TGCAGTGCTAGAGAAGCGGGAGCGAACACCGGGGAGCTGTTTTTT
- | TRBJ2-5 | TRBD2 | TRBV12-3/TRBV12-4 | CASCHSGRAETQYF | TGTGCCAGCTGCCATAGCGGGAGGGCTGAGACCCAGTACTTC
many | TRBJ2-1 | - | TRBV11-2 | CASSLHRDLLEQFF | TGTGCCAGCAGCCTCCACCGGGATTTACTTGAGCAGTTCTTC
many | TRBJ2-1 | - | TRBV20-1 | CSARASYNEQFF | TGCAGTGCTAGAGCCAGTTATAATGAGCAGTTCTTC
- | TRBJ2-5 | - | TRBV29-1 | CSVQQGTFGETQYF | TGCAGCGTTCAGCAGGGTACATTTGGAGAGACCCAGTACTTC
many | TRBJ2-1 | TRBD1 | TRBV3-1 | CASSQGTGEQFF | TGTGCCAGCAGCCAGGGGACAGGTGAGCAGTTCTTC
few | TRBJ2-1 | TRBD2 | TRBV2 | CASRRGLAGDWREQFF | TGTGCCAGCAGACGGGGACTAGCGGGAGATTGGCGTGAGCAGTTCTTC
many | TRBJ2-2 | - | TRBV29-1 | CSAEPNTGELFF | TGCAGCGCCGAACCGAACACCGGGGAGCTGTTTTTT